Below are 14 T cell receptor beta chains sequenced from a single sample in a study of blood T cell repertoires in COVID-19. Only in-frame clones appear in the TCRdb table, and some are missing; sequencing was by immunoSEQ multiplex PCR. The sample yields 390,000 or so clones, approximately 88% seen once. The sequenced material came from peripheral blood. All receptors come from a woman aged 30 to 39 with COVID-19, enrolled during active disease.

This clone appeared a few times. The gene calls are TRBV30 and TRBJ2-1, with TRBD2 matching over 11 bases. Looked up from germline, CDR1 is GTSNPN and CDR2 is SVGIG (reference sequence). The CDR3 consists of 16 residues. The J segment lost 4 bases and the V segment lost 2 bases, leaving 7 bases of the junction unmatched. The CDR3 nucleotides read TGTGCCTGGAGTAGGGGACTAGCGGACCTTTACAATGAGCAGTTCTTC. It encodes CAWSRGLADLYNEQFF.

The chain links TRBV24-1 to TRBJ1-1, with a weak D call TRBD1 (5 bases). Between the trimmed V and J ends, which lost 6 bases and 6 bases, there was a span of 16 bases. CDR1 is KGHDR and CDR2 is SFDVKD in the germline V gene. This CDR3 has 14 amino acids. DNA of the CDR3: TGTGCCACCAGTCCAGGCCAGGGAAGCCCTGAAGCTTTCTTT. It yields the protein CATSPGQGSPEAFF.

This clone was picked up one time. This chain connects TRBV11-1 to TRBJ2-5; 11 bases are a match to TRBD2. The CDR3 sequence is 16 residues long. V lost 5 bases to trimming and J lost 6 bases; unmatched junction nucleotides: 11. Germline CDR1 reads SGHAT; CDR2 reads FQDESV (reference sequence). Written as DNA, the CDR3 is TGTGCCAGCAGCCCACTGGGACTAGCGGCGCGACAGACCCAGTACTTC. This translates into CASSPLGLAARQTQYF.

V is TRBV7-2 and J is TRBJ2-3; 12 positions match TRBD2. The V gene end was trimmed by 2 bases and the J gene end by 3 bases; junction bases not matched to a gene: 6. Germline CDR1 reads SGHTA; CDR2 reads FQGNSA. This CDR3 spans 17 amino acids. The CDR3 region has the DNA TGTGCCAGCAGCTTAATTTCTAGCGGGGGGGCGACAGATACGCAGTATTTT. This sequence encodes CASSLISSGGATDTQYF.

The V and J genes are TRBV27 and TRBJ2-3, with 7 bases matching TRBD1. Trimming cost V 5 bases and J 6 bases; bases outside gene matches: 8. This CDR3 region has 14 residues. CDR1 and CDR2 from the germline V gene are MNHEY and SMNVEV (reference sequence). The CDR3 DNA follows: TGTGCCAGCAGTCGACGCTCACAGGGGGATACGCAGTATTTT. Its protein is CASSRRSQGDTQYF.

This clone showed up just once. V usage is TRBV6-5 and J usage is TRBJ2-2, with no clear D. The V and J ends lost 3 bases and 6 bases respectively, with 11 bases between them. Germline V gives CDR1 MNHEY, CDR2 SVGAGI. The CDR3 loop spans 14 amino acids. The CDR3 spells CASSYSGWAGELFF. The CDR3 nucleotides read TGTGCCAGCAGTTATTCAGGTTGGGCCGGGGAGCTGTTTTTT.

The gene calls are TRBV12-5 and TRBJ2-1; 12 bases map to TRBD2. Germline trimming cut 2 bases from V and 7 bases from J; bases unmatched to any gene: 6. This CDR3 comprises 16 residues. Germline CDR1 is LGHNT and CDR2 is FRNRAP. CDR3 nucleotide sequence: TGTGCTAGTGGTTTGACCAGGCTAGCGGGGGGGAATGAGCAGTTCTTC. The encoded protein is CASGLTRLAGGNEQFF.

CDR3 loop: CASRRQVDTEAFF. CDR3 in DNA: TGTGCCAGCAGAAGACAGGTGGACACTGAAGCTTTCTTT. V gene TRBV12-3 or TRBV12-4 combines with J gene TRBJ1-1, with D maybe TRBD1 (6 bases). CDR3 length equals 13 residues. V gave up 6 bases and J gave up 3 bases, with 11 bases separating them.

The chain recombines TRBV7-2 with TRBJ2-3; TRBD1 matches 8 bases. Looked up from germline, CDR1 is SGHTA and CDR2 is FQGNSA. This CDR3 contains 13 residues. V was clipped by 4 bases and J by 5 bases; unmatched bases: 2. The CDR3 nucleotides are TGTGCCAGCAGCTCGGACAGGGAAGATACGCAGTATTTT. This sequence encodes CASSSDREDTQYF.

This rearrangement joins TRBV6-6 to TRBJ1-2; a weak D match, TRBD1 (5 bases). Trimming removed 2 bases at V and 8 bases at J, with 15 bases between. This CDR3 comprises 14 residues. CDR1 is MNHNY and CDR2 is SVGAGI in the germline V gene (reference sequence). The CDR3 spells CASSYRQGNNGYTF. The CDR3 DNA reads TGTGCCAGCAGTTACCGTCAGGGAAATAACGGCTACACCTTC.

This sequence joins TRBV28 and TRBJ1-2; D gene uncertain. CDR1 is MDHEN and CDR2 is SYDVKM in the germline V gene. With 3 bases removed from V and 4 bases from J, the gap between germline ends came to 9 bases. This CDR3 has 13 residues. The DNA for the CDR3 is TGTGCCAGCAGTTTGGCCCGGGGCTATGGCTACACCTTC. It yields the protein CASSLARGYGYTF.

CDR3 sequence: CASSLKQGSGNTIYF. The CDR3 bases are TGTGCCAGCAGCCTGAAGCAGGGTTCTGGAAACACCATATATTTT. V is TRBV9 and J is TRBJ1-3, with D maybe TRBD1 (5 bases). V was pared by 4 bases and J by 1 base, with 12 bases between. The CDR3 loop spans 15 amino acids. Germline-derived CDR1 and CDR2 are SGDLS and YYNGEE.

This clone was recorded only once. The chain employs TRBV6-6 and TRBJ2-1, with D perhaps TRBD2 (6 bases). CDR3 length equals 13 residues. Germline V lookup: CDR1 MNHNY, CDR2 SVGAGI (reference sequence). V was shortened by 2 bases and J by 9 bases, with 11 bases between the two germline ends. The CDR3 spells CASSYPVGGEQFF. The CDR3 DNA sequence: TGTGCCAGCAGTTACCCCGTGGGGGGTGAGCAGTTCTTC.

The chain carries TRBV5-1 and TRBJ2-2; 8 bases map to TRBD2. J gave up 0 bases and V 2 bases, and 6 bases lay outside the gene matches. The CDR3 extends over 17 amino acids. The germline V gene has CDR1 SGHRS and CDR2 YFSETQ. The CDR3 DNA reads TGCGCCAGCAGCTTCGGCACTAGCGGTTCGAACACCGGGGAGCTGTTTTTT. The encoded protein is CASSFGTSGSNTGELFF.